A single sample gave rise to the 28 T cell receptor beta chains below, sequenced in a study of blood T cells in healthy people across ages. Primers used in a second PCR of roughly 6 to 12 cycles were a sample-barcoded 5' primer and a J-beta primer mix. A single record per CDR3 protein comes from TCRdb applying MiXCR to the 5' RACE reads. Of hundreds of thousands of distinct CDR3 sequences listed, about half are singletons. Sequencing was performed on blood. Receptors were obtained from a woman aged 55-75 years in good health.

This clonotype was seen a handful of times. The rearrangement joins TRBV5-1 to TRBJ2-5; TRBD2 matches at 7 bases. V lost 0 bases to trimming and J lost 5 bases; unmatched junction nucleotides: 7. CDR1 is SGHRS and CDR2 is YFSETQ in the germline V gene. The CDR3 is made up of 15 amino acids. Here the CDR3 DNA reads TGCGCCAGCAGCTTGGGACCAGCGGGACTGGAGACCCAGTACTTC. This encodes CASSLGPAGLETQYF.

The table lists this clonotype with a few counts. This rearrangement joins TRBV4-3 to TRBJ1-6, with 7 positions matching TRBD1. This CDR3 comprises 13 residues. V shed 3 bases and J 9 bases; nucleotides not matched to a gene: 2. Germline CDR1 LGHNA, CDR2 YSLEER. CDR3 region: CASSQHRGSPLHF. As DNA, the CDR3 is TGCGCCAGCAGCCAGCACAGGGGTTCACCCCTCCACTTT.

This clonotype was seen a few times. The chain employs TRBV9 and TRBJ2-5; 14 bases are shared with TRBD2. The CDR3 is 20 residues long. CDR1 SGDLS and CDR2 YYNGEE come from the germline V gene. Trimming took 4 bases from V and 5 from J; bases not matched to a gene: 19. CDR3: CASSLPKMGLAGVGEETQYF. The CDR3 nucleotides read TGTGCCAGCAGCCTACCGAAAATGGGACTAGCGGGAGTTGGGGAGGAGACCCAGTACTTC.

This clonotype was recorded a few times. The chain has TRBV2 and TRBJ1-6, with TRBD1 matching over 9 bases. This CDR3 has 15 residues. Trimming removed 3 bases from V and 4 bases from J; junction bases left unmatched: 1. CDR1 and CDR2 from the germline V gene are SNHLY and FYNNEI. This CDR3 reads CASSEDRGYNSPLHF. For the CDR3, the DNA is TGTGCCAGCAGTGAGGACAGGGGTTATAATTCACCCCTCCACTTT.

The chain is built from TRBV20-1 and TRBJ2-3; the match to TRBD2 covers 7 bases. V lost 0 bases to trimming and J lost 2 bases; unmatched junction nucleotides: 5. Germline V gene sequence: CDR1 DFQATT, CDR2 SNEGSKA (reference sequence). The CDR3 is made up of 15 amino acids. In nucleotides, the CDR3 is TGCAGTGCTAGAGATCAGCGGGACCCCACAGATACGCAGTATTTT. Its protein product is CSARDQRDPTDTQYF.

The gene calls are TRBV12-3 or TRBV12-4 and TRBJ2-1, with TRBD2 matching 7 bases. The J segment lost 1 base and the V segment lost 5 bases, leaving 5 bases of the junction unmatched. The CDR3 length is 15 residues. The chain's CDR3 is CASSAGGRSYNEQFF. CDR3 nucleotides: TGTGCCAGCAGTGCCGGGGGGAGATCCTACAATGAGCAGTTCTTC.

The chain couples TRBV9 to TRBJ2-1; TRBD2 agrees at 12 bases. This CDR3 contains 15 residues. Germline CDR1 reads SGDLS; CDR2 reads YYNGEE. V shed 4 bases, J shed 8 bases, and the junction held 7 bases outside the gene matches. The chain's CDR3 is CASSRTSGTYDEQFF. In nucleotides, the CDR3 is TGTGCCAGCAGCCGGACTAGCGGGACTTACGATGAGCAGTTCTTC.

This clonotype has just a few counts. The chain couples TRBV2 to TRBJ2-1; D is possibly TRBD2 (7 bases). The CDR3 covers 14 residues. Germline V gives CDR1 SNHLY, CDR2 FYNNEI. The ends were cut back, 5 bases at V and 6 bases at J, with 14 bases in the middle. CDR3 protein: CASSKGGAVNEQFF. For the CDR3, the DNA is TGTGCCAGCAGTAAAGGGGGGGCAGTCAATGAGCAGTTCTTC.

The chain uses TRBV12-3 or TRBV12-4 and TRBJ2-1; D is perhaps TRBD1 (6 bases). V lost 0 bases to trimming and J lost 7 bases, with 16 bases between them. CDR3 length: 16 amino acids. CDR3 residues: CASSLAPLFDRNEQFF. CDR3 bases: TGTGCCAGCAGTTTAGCGCCCCTCTTTGACAGGAATGAGCAGTTCTTC.

V is TRBV3-1 and J is TRBJ1-1; D is possibly TRBD1 (5 bases). This CDR3 has 16 residues. From germline, CDR1 is LGHDT and CDR2 YNNKEL (reference sequence). V was trimmed by 7 bases and J by 4 bases, leaving 22 bases between them. The CDR3 DNA is TGTGCCAGCACCCCACGGGGGGGAGGCGGCGGCACTGAAGCTTTCTTT. Encoded protein: CASTPRGGGGGTEAFF.

The chain employs TRBV29-1 and TRBJ2-3; 9 positions agree with TRBD2. J gave up 1 base and V 7 bases, and 6 bases lay outside the gene matches. CDR3 length: 14 residues. In germline, CDR1 is SQVTM, CDR2 ANQGSEA. As DNA, the CDR3 is TGCAGCGCCGAGCGGGGGGCAGGCACAGATACGCAGTATTTT. It codes for CSAERGAGTDTQYF.

J is TRBJ1-1 and V is TRBV19; 10 bases agree with TRBD1. Germline V CDR1 and CDR2: LNHDA, SQIVND (reference sequence). The CDR3 loop spans 15 amino acids. The junction had 9 bases not matched to a gene; V was cut back by 9 bases and J by 2 bases. Here the CDR3 reads CASKIGDRGNTEAFF. CDR3 bases: TGTGCCAGCAAAATAGGGGACAGGGGAAACACTGAAGCTTTCTTT.

This clonotype was found a few times. The gene calls are TRBV28 and TRBJ1-4; D gene unclear. Trimming took 1 base from V and 10 from J, leaving 13 bases between them. CDR3 length equals 14 residues. CDR1 is MDHEN and CDR2 is SYDVKM in the germline V gene. The CDR3 sequence: CASSLSRGFGKLFF. The CDR3 DNA sequence: TGTGCCAGCAGTTTATCTCGAGGCTTTGGAAAACTGTTTTTT.

In its sample, this clonotype was seen a few times. The chain combines TRBV3-1 with TRBJ2-7; D unclear. V dropped 4 bases and J dropped 6 bases, with 10 bases sitting between them. This CDR3 spans 12 amino acids. CDR1 and CDR2 (germline): LGHDT, YNNKEL (reference sequence). CDR3 loop: CASSPPKGEQYF. The CDR3 DNA is TGTGCCAGCAGCCCACCTAAGGGCGAGCAGTACTTC.

This chain joins TRBV19 and TRBJ2-2; D perhaps matches TRBD1 (6 bases). The CDR3 sequence is 15 residues long. Deletions cut 2 bases from V and 1 base from J, with 8 bases between. Germline assignment: CDR1 LNHDA and CDR2 SQIVND (reference sequence). The CDR3 reads CASSIRTENTGELFF. CDR3 nucleotide sequence: TGTGCCAGTAGTATAAGGACAGAGAACACCGGGGAGCTGTTTTTT.

The V and J genes are TRBV7-9 and TRBJ2-7; 8 bases are shared with TRBD1. Germline values: CDR1 SEHNR, CDR2 FQNEAQ (reference sequence). The CDR3 is 13 amino acids. J was trimmed by 5 bases and V by 6 bases; bases with no gene match: 6. The DNA of the CDR3 is TGTGCCAGCAGTGACAGGGGATCCCACGAGCAGTACTTC. The encoded protein is CASSDRGSHEQYF.

This sequence joins TRBV5-6 and TRBJ2-1; 13 bases match TRBD2. The length of the CDR3 is 13 residues. Germline V gene sequence: CDR1 SGHDT, CDR2 YYEEEE. Unmatched junction bases numbered 5, after V lost 2 bases and J lost 15 bases. The CDR3 sequence: CASSFTSGRALFF. DNA of the CDR3: TGTGCCAGCAGCTTCACTAGCGGGAGGGCCCTGTTCTTC.

This clonotype was observed a few times. The chain uses TRBV5-1 and TRBJ2-1; 8 positions match TRBD2. V lost 3 bases to trimming and J lost 7 bases; unmatched junction nucleotides: 18. Germline V gene lookup returns CDR1 SGHRS and CDR2 YFSETQ. This CDR3 is 18 amino acids long. In DNA, the CDR3 is TGCGCCAGCAGCTCTCCCAGGGCTAGCGGGTTCTGGATGAATGAGCAGTTCTTC. It yields the protein CASSSPRASGFWMNEQFF.

J is TRBJ2-5 and V is TRBV2; D perhaps matches TRBD1 (6 bases). The J call may be in error: the DNA end matches TRBJ2-7 better. The CDR3 is 14 residues long. The germline V gene has CDR1 SNHLY and CDR2 FYNNEI. CDR3 amino acids: CASRPTGLSYEQYF. CDR3 DNA sequence: TGTGCCAGCAGGCCGACAGGTCTCTCCTACGAGCAGTACTTC.

This chain joins TRBV10-3 and TRBJ1-1; D is possibly TRBD1 (5 bases). CDR3 size: 14 residues. Germline V gives CDR1 ENHRY, CDR2 SYGVKD. V dropped 3 bases and J dropped 0 bases, with 8 bases sitting between them. The CDR3: CAISDFRVNTEAFF. CDR3 in DNA: TGTGCCATCAGTGATTTCAGGGTGAACACTGAAGCTTTCTTT.

The table lists this clonotype with a few counts. V is TRBV25-1 and J is TRBJ2-5, with no clear D. The CDR3 is made up of 14 amino acids. Trimming took off 1 base at V and 5 bases at J, with 11 bases between the two ends. Looked up from germline, CDR1 is MGHDK and CDR2 is SYGVNS. Here the CDR3 DNA reads TGTGCCAGCAGTGAATTCAAGGGTCCGGAGACCCAGTACTTC. It is translated as CASSEFKGPETQYF.

The V gene is TRBV2, the J gene TRBJ2-1; D gene ambiguous. V lost 3 bases to trimming and J lost 1 base, with 7 bases between them. From germline, CDR1 is SNHLY and CDR2 FYNNEI. The CDR3 totals 14 residues. The CDR3 nucleotides read TGTGCCAGCAGTGAGGGCTCTTCCTACAATGAGCAGTTCTTC. Its protein product is CASSEGSSYNEQFF.

This clonotype was picked up a small number of times. The genes are TRBV5-1 and TRBJ2-7; no reliable D call. This CDR3 has 16 residues. CDR1 and CDR2 (germline): SGHRS, YFSETQ. Trimming pared 0 bases from V and 2 bases from J, leaving 15 bases between. CDR3 bases: TGCGCCAGCAGCTTGGTAGGCCCAACACCAGCCTACGAGCAGTACTTC. It yields the protein CASSLVGPTPAYEQYF.

The rearrangement joins TRBV11-2 to TRBJ2-1; 8 bases are shared with TRBD2. The DNA end lines up better with TRBJ2-7; the J call may be wrong. CDR1 is SGHAT and CDR2 is FQNNGV in the germline V gene. This CDR3 comprises 15 residues. For the CDR3, the DNA is TGTGCCAGCAGCTTCCGGACTAGCTCCTACAATGAGCAGTACTTC. Translating it yields CASSFRTSSYNEQYF.

Remarks on this clonotype: Given a much more abundant clone one base away, this may be a read error. The chain has TRBV20-1 and TRBJ2-1; 10 positions match TRBD1. The V segment lost 8 bases and the J segment 4 bases; nucleotides outside the gene matches: 5. CDR3 length: 13 residues. Germline lookup yields CDR1 DFQATT and CDR2 SNEGSKA (reference sequence). The CDR3 loop is CSTGQGGYNEQFF. DNA for the CDR3: TGCAGTACTGGACAGGGGGGGTACAATGAGCAGTTCTTC.

There are many counts of this clonotype. The chain combines TRBV6-1 with TRBJ2-3; no clear D. The V gene lost 6 bases and the J gene lost 5 bases, with 15 bases spanning the gap. Germline assignment: CDR1 MNHNS and CDR2 SASEGT. The CDR3 spans 14 residues. CDR3 bases: TGTGCCAGCAGAGTAGGAATCCAAGAAGATACGCAGTATTTT. This gives the protein CASRVGIQEDTQYF.

The chain joins TRBV20-1 to TRBJ2-7; a possible D gene is TRBD1 (5 bases). The CDR3 totals 16 residues. Looked up from germline, CDR1 is DFQATT and CDR2 is SNEGSKA (reference sequence). Trimming took 4 bases from V and 3 from J, leaving 22 bases between them. The CDR3 region is CSANSRTKSSRYEQYF. The CDR3 DNA sequence: TGCAGTGCTAACAGTAGGACAAAGTCCTCCCGCTACGAGCAGTACTTC.

The chain links TRBV7-9 to TRBJ2-7; TRBD1 aligns across 8 bases. Germline V CDR1 and CDR2: SEHNR, FQNEAQ (reference sequence). J lost 5 bases, V lost 1 base, and 4 bases had no gene match. The CDR3 is 14 amino acids. The CDR3 loop reads CASSLETGEDEQYF. The DNA for the CDR3 is TGTGCCAGCAGCTTAGAGACAGGGGAGGACGAGCAGTACTTC.